The entry below gives a single T cell receptor (beta chain) sequence along with its context. The same CDR3 arises from other DNA sequences in this sample as well. These data originate in a study of shared clonotypes between healthy human individuals. The CDR3 length is 15 residues. CDR1 is LGHNA and CDR2 is YSLEER in the germline V gene. Between the trimmed V and J ends, which lost 0 bases and 2 bases, there was a span of 8 bases. In the CD4+ fraction, cells were divided into CD45RA+ naive and CD45RA-negative memory subsets. Genomic DNA from each subset was divided evenly over several immunoSEQ plates. Assay: immunoSEQ multiplex PCR; the TCRdb copy retains only in-frame clones and omits some. Of approximately 2.4 million clones in the sample, 95% were seen once.

Sequencing used naive CD4+ T cells sorted from blood. Subset specified: CD45RA+ positively selected. This chain uses TRBV4-3 with TRBJ2-1, with D perhaps TRBD1 (5 bases). The source of this sequence is a young man in good health. CDR3 sequence reads: CASSQEVGAYNEQFF. Here the CDR3 DNA reads TGCGCCAGCAGCCAAGAAGTAGGGGCCTACAATGAGCAGTTCTTC.